Listed below are T cell receptor beta chains from one sample, sequenced in a study of identical twins. TCRdb used MiXCR to reprocess the 5' RACE reads, holding one entry per CDR3 protein. The sample shows roughly 350,000 distinct CDR3 sequences, roughly an eighth of them seen only once. These data were also reused for a study on yellow fever vaccine responses in identical twins.

The sample was CD8+ T cells sorted from blood. These receptors were taken from a young woman in good health. Each CDR3 is given without its conserved first and last residue.

v_gene	j_gene	len	CDR3aa
TRBV7-9	TRBJ2-4	13	ASSLGWYGEDIQY
TRBV18	TRBJ2-3	14	ASSIEIGQTADTQY
TRBV9	TRBJ1-1	13	ASSVDGGLNTEAF
TRBV28	TRBJ2-1	11	ASLLGGSNEQF
TRBV20-1	TRBJ2-3	13	SARVEAGVGDTQY
TRBV20-1	TRBJ2-1	16	SARVALGIAGGGNEQF
TRBV12-3/TRBV12-4	TRBJ1-2	12	ASRPAGFGYGYT
TRBV27	TRBJ2-3	14	ASSFRPSGITDTQY
TRBV12-3/TRBV12-4	TRBJ2-7	11	ASSFSTPYEQY
TRBV7-9	TRBJ2-2	14	ASSPPVDRNTGELF
TRBV9	TRBJ2-1	13	ASSEGGASYNEQF
TRBV7-3	TRBJ2-1	10	ASSHPGDEQF
TRBV2	TRBJ2-4	10	ASQGAGDIQY
TRBV3-1	TRBJ1-1	13	ASSHRTGEPTEAF
TRBV2	TRBJ1-1	13	ASRGPGPLNTEAF
TRBV5-6	TRBJ2-3	13	ASSPDGGGTDTQY
TRBV29-1	TRBJ1-4	11	SVHRDRDEKLF
TRBV6-5	TRBJ1-1	11	ASSTWGGTEAF
TRBV27	TRBJ1-1	13	ASSPPGQQNTEAF
TRBV7-6	TRBJ2-2	13	ASSLGLAYTGELF
TRBV6-1	TRBJ2-5	13	ASSPTDRGPETQY
TRBV12-3/TRBV12-4	TRBJ2-1	11	ASSLILGGEQF